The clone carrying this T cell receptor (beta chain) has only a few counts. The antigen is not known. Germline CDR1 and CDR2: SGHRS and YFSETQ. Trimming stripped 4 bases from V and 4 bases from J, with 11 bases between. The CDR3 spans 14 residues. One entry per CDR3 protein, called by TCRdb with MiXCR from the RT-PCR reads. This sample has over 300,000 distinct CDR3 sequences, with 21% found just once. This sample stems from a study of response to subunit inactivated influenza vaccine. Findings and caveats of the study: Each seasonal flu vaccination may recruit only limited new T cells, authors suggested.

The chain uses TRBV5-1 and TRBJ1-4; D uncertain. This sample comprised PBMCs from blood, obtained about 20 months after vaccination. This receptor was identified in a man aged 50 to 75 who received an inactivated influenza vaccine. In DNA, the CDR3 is TGCGCCAGCAGCGAGACGGAACTTAATGAAAAACTGTTTTTT. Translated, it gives CASSETELNEKLFF.